The 11 T cell receptor beta chains below come from one sample, sequenced in a study of cytomegalovirus exposure and HLA in healthy donors. In the PCR, 60 Vbeta and 13 Jbeta primers were used. The assay was immunoSEQ multiplex PCR, and TCRdb's table has in-frame clones only and misses some. This table holds 120,000 or so clones, 81% found once. The sample taken for sequencing was PBMCs. These receptor sequences come from a man in his late teens or twenties in good health and CMV-seropositive.

CDR3 sequence: CASSSLPGGDTEAFF. CDR3 DNA: TGTGCCAGCAGTTCCTTGCCGGGGGGGGACACTGAAGCTTTCTTT. The chain employs TRBV27 and TRBJ1-1; D might be TRBD1 (5 bases). The CDR3 is 15 amino acids. Per the germline V gene, CDR1 is MNHEY and CDR2 is SMNVEV (reference sequence). V dropped 4 bases and J dropped 3 bases, with 15 bases sitting between them.

The chain couples TRBV30 to TRBJ2-7; 11 nucleotides agree with TRBD2. With V trimmed by 0 bases and J by 3 bases, 7 bases remained unmatched. This CDR3 region has 16 residues. Germline V gives CDR1 GTSNPN, CDR2 SVGIG (reference sequence). CDR3 in amino acids: CAWSVPGGLAVYEQYF. In DNA, the CDR3 is TGTGCCTGGAGTGTACCGGGGGGACTAGCGGTCTACGAGCAGTACTTC.

The genes are TRBV6-5 and TRBJ2-6; the D is unclear. CDR1 is MNHEY, CDR2 SVGAGI, per germline. The CDR3 extends over 15 amino acids. Trimming removed 5 bases from V and 1 base from J, with 9 bases in between. CDR3 bases: TGTGCCAGCAGTCGCAGCAGGTCTGGGGCCAACGTCCTGACTTTC. This gives the protein CASSRSRSGANVLTF.

This chain links TRBV9 with TRBJ2-7, with D possibly being TRBD2 (5 bases). With 0 bases removed from V and 0 bases from J, the gap between germline ends came to 13 bases. Germline V gene lookup returns CDR1 SGDLS and CDR2 YYNGEE. The CDR3 has 16 residues. The CDR3 is CASSVGLEESSYEQYF. The CDR3 DNA follows: TGTGCCAGCAGCGTAGGTCTGGAGGAGAGCTCCTACGAGCAGTACTTC.

The chain combines TRBV2 with TRBJ2-7; D possibly corresponds to TRBD1 (5 bases). The ends were cut back, 4 bases at V and 4 bases at J, with 20 bases in the middle. Germline CDR1 and CDR2: SNHLY and FYNNEI. This CDR3 has 16 residues. DNA of the CDR3: TGTGCCAGCAGTGTGGAAGATAGGGCAGGGTATTACGAGCAGTACTTC. Translated, it gives CASSVEDRAGYYEQYF.

This clone was observed a few times. The chain uses TRBV27 and TRBJ2-7; D not resolved. Germline V lookup: CDR1 MNHEY, CDR2 SMNVEV (reference sequence). The CDR3 is made up of 13 amino acids. Between the trimmed V and J ends, which lost 5 bases and 3 bases, there was a span of 11 bases. Written as DNA, the CDR3 is TGTGCCAGCAGTCAACAGAACATCTACGAGCAGTACTTC. It translates to CASSQQNIYEQYF.

V and J are TRBV4-3 and TRBJ1-6, with a tentative D call TRBD1 (5 bases). CDR3 length equals 16 residues. Trimming took off 0 bases at V and 9 bases at J, with 15 bases between the two ends. Germline V CDR1 and CDR2: LGHNA, YSLEER. The CDR3 sequence: CASSQDVSRESSPLHF. The CDR3 nucleotides read TGCGCCAGCAGCCAAGACGTCAGCAGGGAAAGTTCACCCCTCCACTTT.

The gene calls are TRBV2 and TRBJ1-5; D remains unclear. The length of the CDR3 is 15 residues. V was trimmed by 3 bases and J by 0 bases, leaving 9 bases between them. Looked up from germline, CDR1 is SNHLY and CDR2 is FYNNEI. Written as DNA, the CDR3 is TGTGCCAGCAGTGAGTTAGTTGCTAGCAATCAGCCCCAGCATTTT. It encodes CASSELVASNQPQHF.

The rearrangement joins TRBV19 to TRBJ1-3; tentative D call: TRBD1 (6 bases). V was trimmed by 4 bases and J by 0 bases, leaving 13 bases between them. This CDR3 spans 16 amino acids. Germline V lookup: CDR1 LNHDA, CDR2 SQIVND (reference sequence). The CDR3 DNA is TGTGCCAGTAGTAATACCCCGACAGGCTCTGGAAACACCATATATTTT. Protein sequence: CASSNTPTGSGNTIYF.

The chain carries TRBV6-5 and TRBJ2-3; tentative D call: TRBD1 (5 bases). V lost 2 bases to trimming and J lost 2 bases, with 11 bases between them. CDR3 length: 15 amino acids. From germline, CDR1 is MNHEY and CDR2 SVGAGI. The DNA of the CDR3 is TGTGCCAGCAGTTACCAGATGACAGCCACAGATACGCAGTATTTT. Translated: CASSYQMTATDTQYF.

In its sample, this clone was seen once. This sequence joins TRBV7-8 and TRBJ2-5; perhaps TRBD2 as D (6 bases). The length of the CDR3 is 16 residues. The V gene's germline CDR1 is SGHVS and CDR2 FQNEAQ. V was cut by 3 bases and J by 5 bases, with 19 bases left in between. CDR3 residues: CASSFDTGSLSETQYF. CDR3 DNA: TGTGCCAGCAGCTTTGACACCGGGAGTCTTTCGGAGACCCAGTACTTC.